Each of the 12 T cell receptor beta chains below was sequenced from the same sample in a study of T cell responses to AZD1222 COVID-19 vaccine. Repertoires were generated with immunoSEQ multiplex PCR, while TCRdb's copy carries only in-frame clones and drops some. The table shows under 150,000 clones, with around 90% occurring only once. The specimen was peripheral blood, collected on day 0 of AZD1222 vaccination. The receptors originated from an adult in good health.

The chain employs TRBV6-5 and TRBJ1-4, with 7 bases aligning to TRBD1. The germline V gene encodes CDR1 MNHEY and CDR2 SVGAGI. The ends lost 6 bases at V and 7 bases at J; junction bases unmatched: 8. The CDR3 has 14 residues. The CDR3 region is CASSLRDRVEKLFF. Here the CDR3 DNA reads TGTGCCAGCAGCCTCCGGGACAGAGTTGAAAAACTGTTTTTT.

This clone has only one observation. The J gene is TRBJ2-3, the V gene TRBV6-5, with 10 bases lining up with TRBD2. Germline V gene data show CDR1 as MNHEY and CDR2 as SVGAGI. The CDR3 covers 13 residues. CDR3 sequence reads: CAVTSGVTDTQYF. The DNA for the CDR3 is TGTGCGGTTACTAGCGGGGTCACAGATACGCAGTATTTT.

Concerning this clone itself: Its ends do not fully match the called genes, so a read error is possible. CDR3 sequence (DNA): TGTGCCAGTGGTATACACCAAGAGACCCAGTACTTC. Translating it yields CASGIHQETQYF. The chain links TRBV19 to TRBJ2-5; no clear D. CDR1 is LNHDA, CDR2 SQIVND, per germline (reference sequence). The CDR3 is 12 residues long. Drawing the rest from reference TRBV19 and TRBJ2-5, the complete variable domain is DGGITQSPKYLFRKEGQNVTLSCEQNLNHDAMYWYRQDPGQGLRLIYYSQIVNDFQKGDIAEGYSVSREKKESFPLTVTSAQKNPTAFYLCASGIHQETQYFGPGTRLLVL.

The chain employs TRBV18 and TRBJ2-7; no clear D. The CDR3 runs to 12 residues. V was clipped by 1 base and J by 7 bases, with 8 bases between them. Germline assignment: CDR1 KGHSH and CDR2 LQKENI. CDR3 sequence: CASSPRTREQYF. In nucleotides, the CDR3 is TGTGCCAGCTCACCACGCACCAGGGAGCAGTACTTC.

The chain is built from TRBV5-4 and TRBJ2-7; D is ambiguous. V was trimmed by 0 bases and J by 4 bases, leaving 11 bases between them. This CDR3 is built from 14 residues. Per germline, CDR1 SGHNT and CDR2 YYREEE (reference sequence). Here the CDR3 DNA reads TGTGCCAGCAGCTTGGAGATAGGGAAATACGAGCAGTACTTC. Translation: CASSLEIGKYEQYF.

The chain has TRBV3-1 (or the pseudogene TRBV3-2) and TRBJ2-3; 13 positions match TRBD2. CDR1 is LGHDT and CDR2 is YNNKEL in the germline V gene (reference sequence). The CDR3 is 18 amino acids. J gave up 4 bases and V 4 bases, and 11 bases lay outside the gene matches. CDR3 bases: TGTGCCAGCAGCCGGACTAAAACTAGCGGGAGGGCCCCAGATACGCAGTATTTT. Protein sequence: CASSRTKTSGRAPDTQYF.

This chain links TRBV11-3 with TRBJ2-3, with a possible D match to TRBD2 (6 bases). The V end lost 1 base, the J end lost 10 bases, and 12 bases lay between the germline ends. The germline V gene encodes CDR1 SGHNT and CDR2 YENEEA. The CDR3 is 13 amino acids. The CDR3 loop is CASSLGGVAAQYF. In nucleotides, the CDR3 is TGTGCCAGCAGCTTAGGCGGGGTAGCAGCGCAGTATTTT.

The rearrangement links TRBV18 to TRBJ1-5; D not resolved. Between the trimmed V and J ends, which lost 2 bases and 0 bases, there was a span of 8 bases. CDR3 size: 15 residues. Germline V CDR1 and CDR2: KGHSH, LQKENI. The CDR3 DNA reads TGTGCCAGCTCACCAGGCAGCAATAGCAATCAGCCCCAGCATTTT. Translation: CASSPGSNSNQPQHF. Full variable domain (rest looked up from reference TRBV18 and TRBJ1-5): NAGVMQNPRHLVRRRGQEARLRCSPMKGHSHVYWYRQLPEEGLKFMVYLQKENIIDESGMPKERFSAEFPKEGPSILRIQQVVRGDSAAYFCASSPGSNSNQPQHFGDGTRLSIL.

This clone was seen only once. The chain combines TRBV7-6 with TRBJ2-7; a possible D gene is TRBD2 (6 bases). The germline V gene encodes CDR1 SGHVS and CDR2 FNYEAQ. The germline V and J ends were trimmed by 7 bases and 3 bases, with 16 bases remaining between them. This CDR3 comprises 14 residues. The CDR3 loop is CASTPGTLIYEQYF. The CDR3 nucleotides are TGTGCCAGCACCCCCGGGACTTTGATCTACGAGCAGTACTTC.

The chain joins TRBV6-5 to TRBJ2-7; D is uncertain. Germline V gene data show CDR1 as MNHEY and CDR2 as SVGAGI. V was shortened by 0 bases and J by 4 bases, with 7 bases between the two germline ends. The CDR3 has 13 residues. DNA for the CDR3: TGTGCCAGCAGTTACTCCGACAATTACGAGCAGTACTTC. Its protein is CASSYSDNYEQYF.

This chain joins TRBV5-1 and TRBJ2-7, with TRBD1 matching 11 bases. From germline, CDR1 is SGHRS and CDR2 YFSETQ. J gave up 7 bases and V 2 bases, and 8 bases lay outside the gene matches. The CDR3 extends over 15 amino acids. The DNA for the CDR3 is TGCGCCAGCAGCTTTGAAGGACAGGGGGCGTGGGAGCAGTACTTC. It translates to CASSFEGQGAWEQYF.

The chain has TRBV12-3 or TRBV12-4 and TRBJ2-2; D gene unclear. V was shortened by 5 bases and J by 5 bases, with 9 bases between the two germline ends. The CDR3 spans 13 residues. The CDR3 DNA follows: TGTGCCAGCAGTCAAACAGTGACCGGGGAGCTGTTTTTT. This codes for CASSQTVTGELFF.